Listed below are T cell receptor beta chains from one sample, sequenced in a study of cytomegalovirus exposure and HLA in healthy donors. The assay was immunoSEQ multiplex PCR, and TCRdb's table has in-frame clones only and misses some. This sample has under 250,000 clones; approximately 81% occur once, and the top ten carry around 8.3%. The sample taken for sequencing was PBMCs. The receptors come from a woman aged 55-69 years in good health and CMV-seropositive. Each CDR3 is given with its conserved first and last residue. Fields, in order: J gene, V gene, clone size, D gene, CDR3 DNA, CDR3 protein. D genes are given only for firm matches. Where a row states a size, it is once, few, many or the class of an expanded clone; other rows omit it.

TRBJ1-6,TRBV30,few,TRBD1,TGTGCCTGGACTATGACAGGGCTGGGCTCACCCCTCCACTTT,CAWTMTGLGSPLHF
TRBJ2-1,TRBV2,NA,NA,TGTGCCAGCAGAGAGTTGGACAATGAGCAGTTCTTC,CASRELDNEQFF
TRBJ1-2,TRBV14,NA,NA,TGTGCCAGCAGCGTAGACAGTTACTATGGCTACACCTTC,CASSVDSYYGYTF
TRBJ2-7,TRBV11-3,NA,NA,TGTGCCAGCAGCTCCCGGCCAGAGGGCCACGAGCAGTACTTC,CASSSRPEGHEQYF
TRBJ2-1,TRBV7-9,NA,TRBD2,TGTGCCAGCACCGTCGGGACTAGCGGGAGATCGCGGTACAATGAGCAGTTCTTC,CASTVGTSGRSRYNEQFF
TRBJ2-1,TRBV5-1,NA,TRBD2,TGCGCCAGCAGCTTGCGGTACGTAGCGGGGTACAATGAGCAGTTCTTC,CASSLRYVAGYNEQFF
TRBJ1-2,TRBV6-1,NA,TRBD1,TGTGCCAGCTTGAAACGACAGGGGTTAGTCTATGGCTACACCTTC,CASLKRQGLVYGYTF
TRBJ2-2,TRBV5-6,NA,NA,TGTGCCAGCAGCTTGGGGGGGGACAGATACACCGGGGAGCTGTTTTTT,CASSLGGDRYTGELFF
TRBJ2-5,TRBV7-9,NA,TRBD2,TGTGCCAGCAGCATCAGCGGGAGGGCCGGGAAAGAGACCCAGTACTTC,CASSISGRAGKETQYF
TRBJ2-1,TRBV15,once,TRBD2,TGTGCCACCAGCAGAAGCTTTCTAGCGGGAGGTTACAATGAGCAGTTCTTC,CATSRSFLAGGYNEQFF
TRBJ2-1,TRBV29-1,NA,NA,TGCAGCGTTGATGCTAGTCGAGCCTACAATGAGCAGTTCTTC,CSVDASRAYNEQFF
TRBJ2-7,TRBV7-9,NA,TRBD1,TGTGCCAGCGTCGGACAGGCCTACGAGCAGTACTTC,CASVGQAYEQYF
TRBJ1-2,TRBV9,once,NA,TGTGCCAGCAGCGTACTGGGGAGGGATGGCTACACCTTC,CASSVLGRDGYTF
TRBJ1-5,TRBV27,NA,NA,TGTGCCAGCAGTGTTCCGGGGGTTCAGCCCCAGCATTTT,CASSVPGVQPQHF
TRBJ1-3,TRBV5-6,NA,NA,TGTGCCAGCAGTTCACTCCTCGCGGGGCTGGAAAACACCATATATTTT,CASSSLLAGLENTIYF
TRBJ2-1,TRBV19,once,TRBD2,TGTGCCAGTAGTTCTTTAGCGGGAGGATCCCTTTGGGAGCAGTTCTTC,CASSSLAGGSLWEQFF
TRBJ1-5,TRBV6-1,NA,TRBD1,TGTGCCAGCAGGGACAGGGGGTCTAATCAGCCCCAGCATTTT,CASRDRGSNQPQHF